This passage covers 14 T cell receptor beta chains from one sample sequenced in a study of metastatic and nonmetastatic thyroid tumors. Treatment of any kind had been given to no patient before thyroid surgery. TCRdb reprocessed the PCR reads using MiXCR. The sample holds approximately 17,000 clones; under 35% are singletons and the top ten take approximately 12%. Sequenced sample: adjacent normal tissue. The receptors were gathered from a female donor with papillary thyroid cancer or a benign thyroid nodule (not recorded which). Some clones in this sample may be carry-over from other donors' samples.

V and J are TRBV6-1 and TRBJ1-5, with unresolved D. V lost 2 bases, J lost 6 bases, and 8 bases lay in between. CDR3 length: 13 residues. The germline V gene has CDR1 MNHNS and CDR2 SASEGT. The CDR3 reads CASSEPGSQPQHF. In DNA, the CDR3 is TGTGCCAGCAGTGAACCAGGTAGTCAGCCCCAGCATTTT.

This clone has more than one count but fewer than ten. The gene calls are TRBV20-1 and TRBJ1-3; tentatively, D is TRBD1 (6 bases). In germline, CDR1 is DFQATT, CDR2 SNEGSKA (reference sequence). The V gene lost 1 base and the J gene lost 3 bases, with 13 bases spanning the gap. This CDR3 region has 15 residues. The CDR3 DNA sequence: TGCAGTGCTAGAGCTCTACTGACAGGTGGAAACACCATATATTTT. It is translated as CSARALLTGGNTIYF.

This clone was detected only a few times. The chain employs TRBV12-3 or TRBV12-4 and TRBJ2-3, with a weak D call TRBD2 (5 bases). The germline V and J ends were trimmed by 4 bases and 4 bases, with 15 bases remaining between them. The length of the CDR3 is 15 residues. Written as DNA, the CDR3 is TGTGCCAGCAGTTCGGGTAGCGTTGTCCCAGATACGCAGTATTTT. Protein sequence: CASSSGSVVPDTQYF.

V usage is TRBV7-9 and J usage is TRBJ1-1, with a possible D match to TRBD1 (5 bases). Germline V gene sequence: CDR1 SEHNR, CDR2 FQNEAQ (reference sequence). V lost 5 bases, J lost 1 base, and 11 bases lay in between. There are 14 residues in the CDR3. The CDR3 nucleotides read TGTGCCAGCAGCGCCGGACAAGAGAACACTGAAGCTTTCTTT. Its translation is CASSAGQENTEAFF.

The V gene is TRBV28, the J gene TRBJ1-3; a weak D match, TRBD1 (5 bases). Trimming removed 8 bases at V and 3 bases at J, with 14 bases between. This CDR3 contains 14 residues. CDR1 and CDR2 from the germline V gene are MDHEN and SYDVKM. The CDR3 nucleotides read TGTGCCAGCGTGTCCACGGGGCGTGGAAACACCATATATTTT. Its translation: CASVSTGRGNTIYF.

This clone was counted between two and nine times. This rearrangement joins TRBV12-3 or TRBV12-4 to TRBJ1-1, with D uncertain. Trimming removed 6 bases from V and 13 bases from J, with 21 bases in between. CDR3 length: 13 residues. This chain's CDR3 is CASSQNNMEEDFF. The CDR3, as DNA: TGTGCCAGCAGCCAAAATAACATGGAAGAGGATTTCTTT.

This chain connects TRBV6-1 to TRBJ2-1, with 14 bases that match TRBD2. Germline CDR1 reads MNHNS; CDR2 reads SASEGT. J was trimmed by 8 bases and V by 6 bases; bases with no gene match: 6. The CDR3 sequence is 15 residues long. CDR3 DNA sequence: TGTGCCAGCAGGTCCGGGACTAGCGGGAGTTATGAGCAGTTCTTC. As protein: CASRSGTSGSYEQFF.

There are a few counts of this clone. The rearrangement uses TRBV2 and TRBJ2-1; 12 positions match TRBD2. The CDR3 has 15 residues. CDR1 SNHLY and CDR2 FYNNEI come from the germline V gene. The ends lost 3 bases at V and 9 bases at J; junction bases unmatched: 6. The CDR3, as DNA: TGTGCCAGCAGTGATGCACTAGCGGGGGGTCTTGAGCAGTTCTTC. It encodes CASSDALAGGLEQFF.

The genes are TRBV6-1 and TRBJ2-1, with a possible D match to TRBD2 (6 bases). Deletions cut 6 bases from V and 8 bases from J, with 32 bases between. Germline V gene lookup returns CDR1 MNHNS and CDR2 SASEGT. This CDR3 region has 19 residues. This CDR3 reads CASRRGALGGGIIVDEQFF. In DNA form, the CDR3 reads TGTGCCAGCAGGCGCGGGGCCCTAGGTGGCGGGATAATCGTCGATGAGCAGTTCTTC.

In nucleotides, the CDR3 is TGTGCCAGCAGCCAAAGGGACAGCACAGATACGCAGTATTTT. Its protein is CASSQRDSTDTQYF. V is TRBV11-2 and J is TRBJ2-3; D might be TRBD1 or TRBD2, each matching 5 bases. V was pared by 5 bases and J by 0 bases, with 9 bases between. The CDR3 runs to 14 residues. CDR1 SGHAT and CDR2 FQNNGV come from the germline V gene. The whole variable domain, remainder taken from reference TRBV11-2 and TRBJ2-3, is EAGVAQSPRYKIIEKRQSVAFWCNPISGHATLYWYQQILGQGPKLLIQFQNNGVVDDSQLPKDRFSAERLKGVDSTLKIQPAKLEDSAVYLCASSQRDSTDTQYFGPGTRLTVL.

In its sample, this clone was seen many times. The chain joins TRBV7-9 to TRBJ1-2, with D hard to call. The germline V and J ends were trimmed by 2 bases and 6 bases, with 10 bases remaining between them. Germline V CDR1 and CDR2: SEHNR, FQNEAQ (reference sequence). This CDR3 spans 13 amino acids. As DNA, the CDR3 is TGTGCCAGCAGCTTATATGATACGCATGGCTACACCTTC. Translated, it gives CASSLYDTHGYTF.

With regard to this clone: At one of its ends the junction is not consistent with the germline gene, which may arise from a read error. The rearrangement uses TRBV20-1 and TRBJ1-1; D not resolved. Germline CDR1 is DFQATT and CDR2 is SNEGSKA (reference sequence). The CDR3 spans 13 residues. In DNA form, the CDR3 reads TGCAGGGCTAGCGGAGGGCGCCCCTATGAAGCGTTCTTT. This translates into CRASGGRPYEAFF.

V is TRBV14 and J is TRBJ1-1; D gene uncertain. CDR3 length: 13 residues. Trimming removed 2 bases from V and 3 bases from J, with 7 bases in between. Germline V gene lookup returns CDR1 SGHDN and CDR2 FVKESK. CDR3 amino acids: CASSQYLDTEAFF. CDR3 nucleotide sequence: TGTGCCAGCAGCCAATATCTCGACACTGAAGCTTTCTTT.

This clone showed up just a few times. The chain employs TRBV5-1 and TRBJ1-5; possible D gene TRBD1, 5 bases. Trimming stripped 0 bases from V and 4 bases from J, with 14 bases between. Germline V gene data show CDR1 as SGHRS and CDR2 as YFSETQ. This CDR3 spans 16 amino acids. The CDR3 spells CASSLGTGLGNQPQHF. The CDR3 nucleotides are TGCGCCAGCAGCTTGGGCACGGGACTTGGGAATCAGCCCCAGCATTTT.